These T cell receptor beta chains were read from a single sample in a study of blood T cells in healthy people across ages. TCRdb itself ran the 5' RACE reads through MiXCR, one entry per CDR3 protein. The sample lists 1.5 million to 2 million distinct CDR3 sequences, 28% seen once, with 7% to 9% in the top ten. Sequencing was done on a sample of blood. Receptors originate from a woman aged 25 to 45 in good health. Each CDR3 is given without its conserved first and last residue.

V,CDR3
TRBV4-2,ASSQELGTYSNQPQH
TRBV14,ASSQPTGFNEQF
TRBV20-1,SARVWVGRKGYT
TRBV12-5,ASGLHGLAPQDTQY
TRBV20-1,SAEGRNYEKY
TRBV12-3/TRBV12-4,ASSPVTFYMGSPLH
TRBV7-2,ASSFGGSSGSYEQY
TRBV27,ASANYRGQETQY
TRBV7-3,ASSLTYSETQY
TRBV9,ASSAGAGGRNEQF
TRBV20-1,SARSGANSYEQY
TRBV14,ASSQGDTPQY
TRBV4-1,ASSTRTKGVREYNEQF
TRBV20-1,SAKAVHNEQF
TRBV20-1,SANPPDTDTQY
TRBV20-1,SAREQGSVGEKLF
TRBV4-1,ASSQLAGGPTTNEQF
TRBV5-4,ASSLGDALNTEAF
TRBV20-1,SALRVGTEAF
TRBV12-3/TRBV12-4,ATRYKSNGCNEQF
TRBV18,ASSPLDTSSGNTIY
TRBV7-3,ASSLPGGFQTQY
TRBV21-1,ASNNPTRSYGYT
TRBV6-5,ASSSAGSSYNEQF
TRBV12-5,ASGFAGTDPSGANVLT
TRBV20-1,SARPPGQRSSYNSPLH
TRBV12-3/TRBV12-4,ASSTSAGVTYNEQF
TRBV7-2,ASSLVVSQETQY
TRBV7-6,ASSFLYQETQY
TRBV21-1,ASLEAFSNEQF
TRBV12-3/TRBV12-4,ASSPATAMNTEAF
TRBV24-1,ATSVRQGPYEQY
TRBV27,ASSSGTHPYNEQF
TRBV5-5,ASSLASTLGQQF
TRBV6-6,ASNPGGTINYGYT
TRBV10-1,ASSESTARTDTQY
TRBV5-1,ASTQQGTYGYT
TRBV20-1,SARDPDHGTYEQY